This entry describes one TCR beta chain. The antigen remains unidentified. These data come from a study of cytomegalovirus exposure and HLA in healthy donors. The junction had 4 bases not matched to a gene; V was cut back by 4 bases and J by 8 bases. CDR1 SGHTA and CDR2 FQGNSA come from the germline V gene. CDR3 size: 13 residues. A multiplex PCR was run with 60 Vbeta primers and 13 Jbeta primers. Libraries were prepared by immunoSEQ multiplex PCR; TCRdb keeps only in-frame clonotypes and omits some of them. The sample shows some 170,000 clones, about 69% of them seen only once. General study points: Using the classifier, cytomegalovirus status was reportedly diagnosed with high specificity and sensitivity. TCR beta V- and J-gene trimming, according to a later analysis, was linked to a missense DCLRE1C variant. CMV serostatus was the sole immune exposure information available.

The sequence came from a human donor in good health. The V and J genes are TRBV7-2 and TRBJ1-4; 7 bases match TRBD1. Sequencing was done on a sample of PBMCs. Written as DNA, the CDR3 is TGTGCCAGCAGCTCGGACAGGTGGGAAAAACTGTTTTTT. Translation: CASSSDRWEKLFF.